This TCR beta chain derives from a study of cytomegalovirus exposure and HLA in healthy donors. Broader study findings: The study recorded 160 or so TCR beta chains that were cytomegalovirus-associated. What TCR beta sequences reportedly achieved was accurate prediction of HLA-A and HLA-B alleles in most subjects.

CDR3 length equals 16 residues. CDR1 and CDR2 from the germline V gene are SGHVS and FQNEAQ. Trimming removed 5 bases from V and 1 base from J, with 15 bases in between. On this clone: Its antigen remains unknown.

Samples came from healthy bone marrow donors. PCR amplification relied on 60 Vbeta primers (plus 13 Jbeta primers). Some clones are missing from TCRdb's copy, which holds only in-frame ones; the method was immunoSEQ multiplex PCR. The table includes roughly 140,000 clones, just under 85% detected once. This TCR came from a man aged 35 to 55 in good health and CMV-seropositive. The chain recombines TRBV7-8 with TRBJ1-5, with a tentative D call TRBD1 (6 bases). Material: PBMCs. In DNA, the CDR3 is TGTGCCAGCAGCCCCATTGGGACACTGAGCAATCAGCCCCAGCATTTT. Translation: CASSPIGTLSNQPQHF. The variable domain in full, completed from reference TRBV7-8 and TRBJ1-5, reads GAGVSQSPRYKVAKRGQDVALRCDPISGHVSLFWYQQALGQGPEFLTYFQNEAQLDKSGLPSDRFFAERPEGSVSTLKIQRTQQEDSAVYLCASSPIGTLSNQPQHFGDGTRLSIL.